Here is one T cell receptor beta chain with its context. Its antigen is not yet known. No base qualities exist here, and no much larger clone lies one base off it. cDNA was synthesized by template-switch 5'RACE using a primer carrying a 10-nucleotide random unique molecular identifier by which each TCR transcript was tagged. Each sequencing run produced over 180 million TCR-beta sequences covering 15-18 subjects. The RNeasy kit was used for extraction of total RNA. Using the KAPA Real-time Library Amplification kit, TCR-beta VDJ regions were amplified with primers for the TCR constant region and the 5'RACE anchor. Sample indexes and Illumina adaptors were added in a first PCR, and a second PCR then increased library yield. After Ampure bead purification, the TCR product of roughly 650 bp was size-selected on a 2% E-gel SizeSelection system. Library quality was checked on a Bioanalyzer, concentration was measured with Qubit, and libraries were quantified with the Kapa Library Quantification kit before pooling. Paired-end 2 x 150 bp sequencing of the libraries was performed on an Illumina HiSeq 2500. To increase sequence diversity, roughly 23-30% phiX was spiked into each library pool. On the study's bioinformatics: Quality-filtered reads were processed with the UMI-based MiGEC pipeline, which removed over 75% of raw TCR sequences during error correction. IMGT germline references were used for aligning VDJ genes, and each clonotype was defined as a unique CDR3 amino acid sequence together with its V-J genes. Clonal expansion, Shannon diversity and CDR3 relatedness (CalcPairwiseDistances, ClusterSamples) were evaluated with VDJtools, and phylogenetic trees were built with CLCbio workbench. A clone was classed as expanded if it had 8 or more unique UMIs, a cutoff based on coefficient-of-variation modelling across technical triplicates. TCRdb reanalyzed the raw reads on its own, using fastp at Q25 for trimming and MiXCR for clone calling, and kept in-frame beta chains. CDR3 protein sequences are deduplicated, and each keeps its most common genes and DNA. TCRdb's processing, not the authors' own work, is the source of the V and J calls. Within this sample are tens of thousands of distinct CDR3 sequences, with roughly a tenth of them counted one time only. About 9.6% of the sample is in the top ten clones.

Cut back by 2 bases and 0 bases, the V and J ends lie 11 bases apart. CDR1 and CDR2, looked up from the germline V gene (reference sequence), are SEHNR and FQNEAQ. From the cysteine through the phenylalanine, the CDR3 covers 15 amino acids. Left in the record is the CDR3 DNA by itself, 45 bases read in frame from the first base. The source of the sample is a study of neurological immune-mediated disorders (dated by TCRdb to about 2019). Looking at the study overall: Using UMI-based sequencing, the study compared peripheral blood TCR-beta repertoires from patients with HTLV-I-associated myelopathy (HAM/TSP), patients with multiple sclerosis, and healthy controls. The roughly 100 TCR-beta libraries covered PBMC samples along with longitudinal samples, technical triplicates, and paired sorted CD4+ and CD8+ T-cell subsets. Each longitudinal HAM/TSP and healthy donor was sampled at 3 time-points spaced at roughly 3-40 month intervals. The cohort was made up of about 68 subjects, consisting of roughly 14 HAM/TSP patients, 34 multiple sclerosis patients and some 20 healthy controls.

This sample's time point label indicates: longitudinal time-point 1 (baseline). The healthy controls were volunteers from blood banks in Maryland, USA. Unsorted PBMC libraries were generated from 2 million PBMCs stored in RNAlater at -80 °C until RNA extraction. Peripheral blood was subjected to Ficoll-Hypaque density gradient centrifugation to isolate PBMCs, which were then cryopreserved in liquid nitrogen. Overall results and qualifications from the work: No identical CDR3 amino acid sequences were shared among expanded clones across subjects, suggesting private TCR-beta repertoires in all groups. TCR clonal expansion was highest in HAM/TSP patients and lowest in MS patients, with MS patients falling below even healthy controls.

The sample consisted of PBMCs. This sequence was found in a man aged 30 to 45 in good health. Here the chain combines TRBV7-9 and TRBJ2-7, with a tentative D gene TRBD1 over 5 matching bases. The DNA reads TGTGCCAGCAGCTTACCGGCAGGGTACTCCTACGAGCAGTACTTC. This sequence encodes CASSLPAGYSYEQYF.